A selection of T cell receptor beta chains follows, all from one sample in a study of blood T cell repertoires in COVID-19. Produced via immunoSEQ multiplex PCR; TCRdb's table is partial and in-frame only. The sample holds about 280,000 clones, roughly four fifths seen once. The specimen sequenced was PBMCs or T cells enriched from blood (not recorded which). The receptors were gathered from a man aged 40-55 years who had been exposed to COVID-19. Both conserved end residues are part of each CDR3. The D gene is left open where the match is weak. Part of the rows lack a size; the others show once, few, many or a class for expanded clones.

TRBJ2-2	TRBD2	TRBV7-2	NA	16	CASSPVSGAGTGELFF	TGTGCCAGCAGCCCCGTTAGCGGGGCAGGCACCGGGGAGCTGTTTTTT
TRBJ1-3	NA	TRBV5-6	NA	15	CASSLRLSSGNTIYF	TGTGCCAGCAGCTTGCGGTTATCCTCTGGAAACACCATATATTTT
TRBJ2-7	TRBD2	TRBV19	NA	19	CASQNLGRASGRNRYEQYF	TGTGCCAGCCAAAACCTCGGACGGGCTAGCGGGAGGAATCGCTACGAGCAGTACTTC
TRBJ2-6	NA	TRBV4-1	NA	19	CASSQDVTGWNSGANVLTF	TGCGCCAGCAGCCAAGACGTCACAGGGTGGAACTCTGGGGCCAACGTCCTGACTTTC
TRBJ2-1	TRBD1	TRBV3-1/TRBV3-2	NA	15	CASKGGGSSYNEQFF	TGTGCCAGCAAAGGGGGCGGAAGCTCCTACAATGAGCAGTTCTTC
TRBJ2-7	NA	TRBV7-6	NA	13	CASSRQEAYEQYF	TGTGCCAGCAGTCGACAGGAAGCCTACGAGCAGTACTTC
TRBJ2-5	TRBD1	TRBV6-5	NA	14	CASSYGTAQETQYF	TGTGCCAGCAGTTACGGGACAGCACAAGAGACCCAGTACTTC
TRBJ2-1	TRBD2	TRBV28	NA	17	CASSLSPGTSARDEQFF	TGTGCCAGCAGTCTCAGTCCCGGGACTAGCGCCAGAGATGAGCAGTTCTTC
TRBJ2-5	NA	TRBV5-1	NA	15	CASSPTGRGEETQYF	TGCGCCAGCAGCCCGACTGGCAGGGGAGAAGAGACCCAGTACTTC
TRBJ2-1	NA	TRBV5-1	once	15	CASSVQGSAYNEQFF	TGCGCCAGCAGCGTGCAGGGGTCCGCCTACAATGAGCAGTTCTTC
TRBJ2-1	TRBD2	TRBV5-1	many	18	CASSLRSGTTLRTNEQFF	TGCGCCAGCAGCTTGCGTAGCGGGACCACGCTTCGAACAAATGAGCAGTTCTTC
TRBJ1-1	TRBD1	TRBV10-1	few	19	CASTGGTGGGYSMNTEAFF	TGCGCCAGCACAGGGGGGACAGGGGGCGGCTATAGCATGAACACTGAAGCTTTCTTT
TRBJ1-2	TRBD1	TRBV29-1	NA	16	CSAEPRGPGGTIGYTF	TGCAGTGCCGAACCAAGGGGGCCAGGAGGGACGATCGGCTACACCTTC
TRBJ2-3	NA	TRBV7-3	NA	15	CASSSQGTSTDTQYF	TGTGCCAGCAGCTCTCAGGGAACTAGCACAGATACGCAGTATTTT
TRBJ1-1	TRBD1	TRBV6-5	NA	14	CASSLQGPNTEAFF	TGTGCCAGCAGTTTACAGGGGCCGAACACTGAAGCTTTCTTT
TRBJ1-4	NA	TRBV7-9	NA	13	CASSSQGPEKLFF	TGTGCCAGCAGCTCACAGGGACCTGAAAAACTGTTTTTT
TRBJ2-7	TRBD1	TRBV7-3	NA	12	CASSRDRGEQYF	TGTGCCAGCAGCCGTGACAGGGGCGAGCAGTACTTC
TRBJ1-5	TRBD1	TRBV2	NA	14	CASSEGTGNQPQHF	TGTGCCAGCAGTGAGGGGACAGGCAATCAGCCCCAGCATTTT
TRBJ1-2	NA	TRBV7-9	NA	15	CASSPEGRGSDGYTF	TGTGCCAGCAGCCCTGAAGGCAGGGGATCCGATGGCTACACCTTC
TRBJ2-1	TRBD2	TRBV11-3	NA	17	CASSPPTSGVSYNEQFF	TGTGCCAGCAGCCCCCCAACTAGCGGGGTCTCCTACAATGAGCAGTTCTTC
TRBJ2-7	TRBD1	TRBV5-1	NA	15	CASSYQGQGAYEQYF	TGCGCCAGCAGCTACCAAGGACAGGGGGCATACGAGCAGTACTTC
TRBJ1-1	TRBD1	TRBV4-1	NA	14	CASSPQGAWTEAFF	TGCGCCAGCAGCCCCCAGGGGGCATGGACTGAAGCTTTCTTT
TRBJ2-6	NA	TRBV9	few	16	CASSVAGQSGANVLTF	TGTGCCAGCAGCGTAGCTGGGCAGTCTGGGGCCAACGTCCTGACTTTC
TRBJ2-1	TRBD2	TRBV4-2	few	17	CASSPQWRTSGSNEQFF	TGTGCCAGCAGCCCTCAATGGAGGACTAGCGGATCCAATGAGCAGTTCTTC
TRBJ1-2	NA	TRBV2	NA	17	CASSQGQGAGKNYGYTF	TGTGCCAGCAGCCAGGGGCAAGGCGCAGGGAAGAACTATGGCTACACCTTC
TRBJ1-2	NA	TRBV11-2	NA	12	CASSPRRGGHTF	TGTGCCAGCAGCCCGCGACGGGGAGGGCACACTTTC
TRBJ2-3	TRBD1	TRBV7-3	NA	17	CASSFKTQGGRLNTQYF	TGTGCCAGCAGCTTCAAGACACAGGGGGGTAGGTTGAATACGCAGTATTTT
TRBJ1-6	TRBD1	TRBV6-5	NA	14	CASRGQGWNSPLHF	TGTGCCAGCAGAGGACAGGGTTGGAATTCACCCCTCCACTTT
TRBJ1-5	NA	TRBV2	few	14	CASSSGVPNQPQHF	TGTGCCAGCAGTTCCGGGGTCCCCAATCAGCCCCAGCATTTT
TRBJ2-1	TRBD2	TRBV4-1	NA	17	CASSQGGAAGGRNEQFF	TGCGCCAGCAGCCAAGGGGGGGCGGCGGGAGGGAGAAATGAGCAGTTCTTC
TRBJ1-1	NA	TRBV3-1/TRBV3-2	NA	17	CASSQEISGKGRVVAFF	TGTGCCAGCAGCCAAGAAATTTCAGGAAAAGGGAGGGTTGTAGCTTTCTTT
TRBJ2-5	TRBD2	TRBV3-1/TRBV3-2	NA	14	CASRRAGVQETQYF	TGTGCCAGCAGACGAGCGGGAGTACAGGAGACCCAGTACTTC
TRBJ2-5	TRBD2	TRBV30	NA	13	CAWSGEGVETQYF	TGTGCCTGGAGTGGGGAGGGAGTGGAGACCCAGTACTTC
TRBJ2-1	NA	TRBV15	once	14	CATSSFRGFNEQFF	TGTGCCACCAGCAGTTTCAGGGGTTTCAATGAGCAGTTCTTC
TRBJ2-5	TRBD2	TRBV7-2	NA	16	CASSLGNSGMGETQYF	TGTGCCAGCAGCTTAGGGAATAGCGGGATGGGTGAGACCCAGTACTTC
TRBJ2-2	NA	TRBV14	few	13	CASRGAWTGELFF	TGTGCCAGCAGAGGGGCCTGGACCGGGGAGCTGTTTTTT
TRBJ2-7	NA	TRBV24-1	NA	15	CATREGGVQLGEQYF	TGTGCCACCAGGGAGGGCGGGGTGCAGTTGGGCGAGCAGTACTTC
TRBJ2-1	TRBD2	TRBV27	NA	16	CASSLSTSGGYNEQFF	TGTGCCAGCAGTTTGTCCACTAGCGGGGGTTACAATGAGCAGTTCTTC
TRBJ1-1	NA	TRBV12-3/TRBV12-4	NA	11	CASSLLYKAFF	TGTGCCAGCAGTCTTCTTTATAAAGCTTTCTTT
TRBJ1-5	NA	TRBV4-1	NA	15	CASSQVWERYQPQHF	TGCGCCAGCAGCCAAGTATGGGAGCGATATCAGCCCCAGCATTTT
TRBJ2-7	TRBD1	TRBV6-5	NA	14	CASSYGTGAYEQYF	TGTGCCAGCAGTTACGGGACAGGGGCGTACGAGCAGTACTTC
TRBJ1-3	NA	TRBV2	few	13	CASSTATGNTIYF	TGTGCCAGCAGTACAGCTACCGGAAACACCATATATTTT